This T cell receptor (beta chain) was captured by sequencing in a study of blood T cell repertoires in COVID-19. The germline CDR1 and CDR2 sequences are LNHDA and SQIVND (reference sequence). This CDR3 region has 15 residues. Losses at the gene ends were 4 bases for V and 6 bases for J; bases not matched to a gene: 7. Participants were placed into cohorts based on the clinical history they reported. The assay was immunoSEQ multiplex PCR, and TCRdb's table has in-frame clones only and misses some. This sample has 270,000 or so clones, with about 91% found just once. The clonotype was recovered from a woman aged 40 to 50 with acute COVID-19. The sequencing input was PBMCs or T cells enriched from blood (not recorded which). The chain combines TRBV19 with TRBJ1-4, with TRBD1 matching 8 bases. The DNA of the CDR3 is TGTGCCAGTAGTAAACGGACAGGGAGGGATGAAAAACTGTTTTTT. Its translation: CASSKRTGRDEKLFF.